The 10 T cell receptor beta chains below were found in one sample sequenced in a study of blood T cells in healthy people across ages (dated by TCRdb to between 2015 and 2017). Libraries were built with 5' RACE. For sequencing, an Illumina HiSeq 2500 was employed. The second PCR ran for roughly 7 to 11 cycles and used a J-beta primer mix along with a sample-barcoded 5' primer. TCRdb's own reprocessing of the public reads used fastp at Q25 and MiXCR and kept productive beta chains. When rows share a CDR3 protein, they turn into one entry using the most common DNA and genes. Across this sample there are some 640,000 distinct CDR3 sequences, with about half seen only once. The top ten clones comprise roughly 34% of the sample. The sample taken for sequencing was blood. The receptors shown here come from a woman aged 55-70 years in good health.

The V call is TRBV30, the J call TRBJ2-1, with D perhaps being TRBD1 or TRBD2 (5 bases each). Germline-derived CDR1 and CDR2 are GTSNPN and SVGIG (reference sequence). This CDR3 has 14 amino acids. The ends were cut back, 0 bases at V and 2 bases at J, with 8 bases in the middle. CDR3 DNA sequence: TGTGCCTGGAGTGTGAGGGGACCCTACAATGAGCAGTTCTTC. Protein: CAWSVRGPYNEQFF. The whole variable domain, filled in from reference TRBV30 and TRBJ2-1, reads SQTIHQWPATLVQPVGSPLSLECTVEGTSNPNLYWYRQAAGRGLQLLFYSVGIGQISSEVPQNLSASRPQDRQFILSSKKLLLSDSGFYLCAWSVRGPYNEQFFGPGTRLTVL.

The CDR3 loop is CAWRLAGVYEQYF. The DNA of the CDR3 is TGTGCCTGGAGGTTAGCGGGAGTCTACGAGCAGTACTTC. V and J are TRBV30 and TRBJ2-5; 9 positions match TRBD2. Matching the DNA end better, TRBJ2-7 makes the J call doubtful. This CDR3 has 13 residues. The V gene's germline CDR1 is GTSNPN and CDR2 SVGIG (reference sequence).

This sequence joins TRBV20-1 and TRBJ1-6; 7 nucleotides match TRBD1. CDR3 length equals 16 residues. V was pared by 0 bases and J by 4 bases, with 6 bases of the junction left unmatched. The germline CDR1 and CDR2 sequences are DFQATT and SNEGSKA (reference sequence). The CDR3 reads CSARDRGTAYNSPLHF. The CDR3 DNA sequence: TGCAGTGCTAGAGATAGAGGGACAGCTTATAATTCACCCCTCCACTTT.

The V gene is TRBV5-1, the J gene TRBJ2-3; maybe TRBD1 (7 bases). CDR3 length: 17 amino acids. Germline loops: CDR1 SGHRS, CDR2 YFSETQ. Trimming removed 1 base at V and 5 bases at J, with 20 bases between. The CDR3 sequence is CASSLSGGGQGGDTQYF. CDR3 DNA: TGCGCCAGCAGCTTGTCCGGTGGGGGCCAGGGGGGAGATACGCAGTATTTT.

This chain joins TRBV7-6 and TRBJ2-3, with 7 bases lining up with TRBD2. J was trimmed by 2 bases and V by 5 bases; bases with no gene match: 7. This CDR3 has 15 residues. CDR1 is SGHVS and CDR2 is FNYEAQ in the germline V gene. CDR3 in DNA: TGTGCCAGCAGCACAAAGGCGGGAGACACAGATACGCAGTATTTT. Amino acid sequence: CASSTKAGDTDTQYF.

J is TRBJ2-5 and V is TRBV20-1; TRBD2 is a possible D gene (6 bases). V was cut by 2 bases and J by 4 bases, with 20 bases left in between. The CDR3 runs 16 residues. CDR1 is DFQATT and CDR2 is SNEGSKA in the germline V gene (reference sequence). As DNA, the CDR3 is TGCAGTGCTAGACAAAATGCCGGGACTCGCGTAGAGACCCAGTACTTC. It specifies CSARQNAGTRVETQYF.

This rearrangement joins TRBV20-1 to TRBJ2-1, with D unresolved. V was trimmed by 1 base and J by 7 bases, leaving 5 bases between them. The CDR3 has 11 residues. CDR1 and CDR2 (germline): DFQATT, SNEGSKA (reference sequence). The CDR3 loop is CSARVKNEQFF. CDR3 DNA sequence: TGCAGTGCTAGAGTGAAAAATGAGCAGTTCTTC.

The chain uses TRBV4-3 and TRBJ2-1; either TRBD1 or TRBD2 may fit D (7 bases each). V shed 3 bases and J shed 8 bases, with 17 bases lying between them. Per the germline V gene, CDR1 is LGHNA and CDR2 is YSLEER. The CDR3 has 15 amino acids. The CDR3: CASSQGRGPHYEQFF. CDR3 nucleotides: TGCGCCAGCAGCCAGGGGAGGGGGCCCCATTATGAGCAGTTCTTC.

Regarding this clonotype: The junction and the germline gene differ at one end; a read error may be behind it. The genes are TRBV20-1 and TRBJ1-6, with 8 bases lining up with TRBD1. CDR3 length: 11 residues. Germline V lookup: CDR1 DFQATT, CDR2 SNEGSKA (reference sequence). Here the CDR3 DNA reads TGCAGTGCTAGAAATATCCGGGACAGGAACTTT. It specifies CSARNIRDRNF.

This chain uses TRBV2 with TRBJ1-5, with D possibly being TRBD1 (5 bases). This CDR3 comprises 15 residues. The ends were cut back, 6 bases at V and 4 bases at J, with 16 bases in the middle. Germline V gene data show CDR1 as SNHLY and CDR2 as FYNNEI. The CDR3 here is CASRSDGGGNQPQHF. DNA of the CDR3: TGTGCCAGCAGGTCTGACGGGGGAGGGAATCAGCCCCAGCATTTT. Full variable domain (remainder filled in from reference TRBV2 and TRBJ1-5): EPEVTQTPSHQVTQMGQEVILRCVPISNHLYFYWYRQILGQKVEFLVSFYNNEISEKSEIFDDQFSVERPDGSNFTLKIRSTKLEDSAMYFCASRSDGGGNQPQHFGDGTRLSIL.